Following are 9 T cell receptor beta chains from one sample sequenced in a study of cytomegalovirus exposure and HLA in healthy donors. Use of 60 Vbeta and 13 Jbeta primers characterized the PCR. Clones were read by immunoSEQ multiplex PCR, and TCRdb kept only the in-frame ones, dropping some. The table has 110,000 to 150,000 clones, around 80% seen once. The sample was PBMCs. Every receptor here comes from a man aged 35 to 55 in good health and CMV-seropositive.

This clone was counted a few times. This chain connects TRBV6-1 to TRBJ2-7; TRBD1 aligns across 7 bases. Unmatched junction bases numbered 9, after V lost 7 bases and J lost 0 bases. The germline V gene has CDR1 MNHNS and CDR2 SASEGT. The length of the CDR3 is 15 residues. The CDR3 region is CASIRQGQSSYEQYF. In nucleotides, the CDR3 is TGTGCCAGCATTCGCCAGGGACAGAGCTCCTACGAGCAGTACTTC.

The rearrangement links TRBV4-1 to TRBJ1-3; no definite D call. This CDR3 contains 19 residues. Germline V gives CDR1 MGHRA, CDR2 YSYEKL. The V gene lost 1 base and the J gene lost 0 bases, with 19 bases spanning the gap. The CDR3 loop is CASSQVMIGAHASGNTIYF. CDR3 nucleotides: TGCGCCAGCAGCCAAGTAATGATAGGAGCTCACGCCTCTGGAAACACCATATATTTT.

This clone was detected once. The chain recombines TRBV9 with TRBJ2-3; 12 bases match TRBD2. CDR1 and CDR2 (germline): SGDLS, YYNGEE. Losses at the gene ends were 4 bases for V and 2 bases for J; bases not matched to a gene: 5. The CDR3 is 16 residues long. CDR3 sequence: CASSSRLAGVTDTQYF. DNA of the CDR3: TGTGCCAGCAGCTCTAGACTAGCGGGGGTCACAGATACGCAGTATTTT.

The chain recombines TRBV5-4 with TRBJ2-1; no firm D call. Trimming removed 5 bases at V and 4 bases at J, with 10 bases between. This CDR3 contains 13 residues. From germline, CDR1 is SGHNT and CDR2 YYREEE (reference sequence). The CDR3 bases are TGTGCCAGCAGGCGCCATATTTACAATGAGCAGTTCTTC. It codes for CASRRHIYNEQFF. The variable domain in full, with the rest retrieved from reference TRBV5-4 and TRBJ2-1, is ETGVTQSPTHLIKTRGQQVTLRCSSQSGHNTVSWYQQALGQGPQFIFQYYREEENGRGNFPPRFSGLQFPNYSSELNVNALELDDSALYLCASRRHIYNEQFFGPGTRLTVL.

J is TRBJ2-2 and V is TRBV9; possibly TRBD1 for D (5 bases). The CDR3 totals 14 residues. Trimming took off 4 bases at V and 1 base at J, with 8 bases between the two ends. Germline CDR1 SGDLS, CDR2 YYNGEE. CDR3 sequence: CASSHTGNTGELFF. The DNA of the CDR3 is TGTGCCAGCAGCCACACAGGGAACACCGGGGAGCTGTTTTTT.

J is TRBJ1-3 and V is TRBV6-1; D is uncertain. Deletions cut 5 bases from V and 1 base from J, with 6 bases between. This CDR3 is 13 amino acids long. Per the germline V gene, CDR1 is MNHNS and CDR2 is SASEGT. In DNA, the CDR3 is TGTGCCAGCAGTCCGACATCTGGAAACACCATATATTTT. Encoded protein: CASSPTSGNTIYF.

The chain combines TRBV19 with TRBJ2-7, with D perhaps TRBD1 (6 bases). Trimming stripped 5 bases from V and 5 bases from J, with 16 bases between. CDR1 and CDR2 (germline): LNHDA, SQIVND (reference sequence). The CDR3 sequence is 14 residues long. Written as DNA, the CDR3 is TGTGCCAGTAGTTACAGAAACAGGGTCCACGAGCAGTACTTC. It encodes CASSYRNRVHEQYF. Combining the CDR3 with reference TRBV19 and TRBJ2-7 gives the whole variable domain DGGITQSPKYLFRKEGQNVTLSCEQNLNHDAMYWYRQDPGQGLRLIYYSQIVNDFQKGDIAEGYSVSREKKESFPLTVTSAQKNPTAFYLCASSYRNRVHEQYFGPGTRLTVT.

CDR3 coding DNA: TGTGCCAGCTCGCCAACCGGACAGGTTGCCTATGGCTACACCTTC. Translated, it gives CASSPTGQVAYGYTF. The chain carries TRBV18 and TRBJ1-2; 7 bases align to TRBD1. CDR1 KGHSH and CDR2 LQKENI come from the germline V gene. V was clipped by 6 bases and J by 4 bases; unmatched bases: 11. The CDR3 is 15 residues long.

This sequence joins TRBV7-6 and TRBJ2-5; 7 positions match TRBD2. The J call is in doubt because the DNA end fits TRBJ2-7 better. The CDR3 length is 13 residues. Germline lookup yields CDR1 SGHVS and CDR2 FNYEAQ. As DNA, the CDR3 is TGTGCCAGCAGCTTACGGGAGGCTTACGAGCAGTACTTC. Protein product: CASSLREAYEQYF.